This T cell receptor (beta chain) was sequenced during a study of blood T cell repertoires in COVID-19. Sequencing was performed with immunoSEQ multiplex PCR; in TCRdb, only in-frame clones are kept and a portion is missing. The sample consists of around 300,000 clones, around 90% of them appearing once. The CDR3 is 14 residues long. V was clipped by 5 bases and J by 7 bases, with 15 bases between them. From germline, CDR1 is SGHAT and CDR2 FQNNGV. Assignments of participants to cohorts depended upon their own reported clinical history. The material sequenced was PBMCs or T cells enriched from blood (not recorded which). The receptor was derived from a woman between 18 and 29 years old with acute COVID-19. The rearrangement uses TRBV11-2 and TRBJ2-1; weak D call: TRBD2 (6 bases). DNA of the CDR3: TGTGCCAGCAGCCCCGGGGACTTCCAAAATGAGCAGTTCTTC. Its translation is CASSPGDFQNEQFF. The complete variable domain, with remaining parts taken from reference TRBV11-2 and TRBJ2-1, reads EAGVAQSPRYKIIEKRQSVAFWCNPISGHATLYWYQQILGQGPKLLIQFQNNGVVDDSQLPKDRFSAERLKGVDSTLKIQPAKLEDSAVYLCASSPGDFQNEQFFGPGTRLTVL.